This record looks at one TCR beta chain sequence and its context. The CDR3 loop spans 13 amino acids. CDR1 and CDR2 from the germline V gene are WNHNN and SYGVQD (reference sequence). The germline V and J ends were trimmed by 3 bases and 2 bases, with 6 bases remaining between them. This entry is derived from a study of blood T cell repertoires in COVID-19. Study processing details: Amplifying reference gene primers gave estimates of nucleated cell counts. This table comes from immunoSEQ multiplex PCR, and its TCRdb copy is limited to in-frame clones, with some not included. The V and J calls and clone size were taken over from that table, and D and trimming were inferred from the DNA. The repertoire holds approximately 16,000 clones, with 89% as singletons.

This chain connects TRBV10-1 to TRBJ2-3; the D gene is possibly TRBD2 (5 bases). The TCR comes from an elderly man with acute or convalescent COVID-19. Sequences were obtained from peripheral blood. The CDR3, as DNA: TGCGCCAGCAGTGAACTAGTCACAGATACGCAGTATTTT. This sequence encodes CASSELVTDTQYF.